What follows are 22 T cell receptor beta chains derived from one specimen sequenced in a study of identical twins. TCRdb re-analysed the 5' RACE reads in MiXCR, keeping a single row per CDR3 protein. The sample records more than 1.5 million distinct CDR3 sequences, around 29% being singletons. Sequenced material: cord blood. The receptors come from a newborn girl in good health.

This rearrangement joins TRBV10-3 to TRBJ1-2; D call uncertain. Trimming cost V 7 bases and J 2 bases, with 14 bases left between them. This CDR3 contains 14 residues. The V gene's germline CDR1 is ENHRY and CDR2 SYGVKD. The CDR3 DNA reads TGTGCCATCACCACGGAGGTAGGGAACTATGGCTACACCTTC. It codes for CAITTEVGNYGYTF.

The V and J genes are TRBV4-2 and TRBJ1-5; maybe TRBD1 (5 bases). CDR1 is LGHNA, CDR2 YNFKEQ, per germline. Between the trimmed V and J ends, which lost 0 bases and 7 bases, there was a span of 16 bases. This CDR3 comprises 16 residues. The CDR3 loop reads CASSQDQGRAGQPQHF. CDR3 bases: TGTGCCAGCAGCCAAGATCAGGGCAGGGCGGGGCAGCCCCAGCATTTT.

This clonotype has just a few counts. CDR3 in amino acids: CASSFTGLNEKLFF. The DNA for the CDR3 is TGCGCCAGCAGTTTTACAGGGTTAAATGAAAAACTGTTTTTT. The chain couples TRBV5-1 to TRBJ1-4; D might be TRBD1 (6 bases). The ends were cut back, 5 bases at V and 5 bases at J, with 13 bases in the middle. CDR1 and CDR2 from the germline V gene are SGHRS and YFSETQ. CDR3 size: 14 residues. The entire variable domain, with the rest obtained from reference TRBV5-1 and TRBJ1-4, is as follows: KAGVTQTPRYLIKTRGQQVTLSCSPISGHRSVSWYQQTPGQGLQFLFEYFSETQRNKGNFPGRFSGRQFSNSRSEMNVSTLELGDSALYLCASSFTGLNEKLFFGSGTQLSVL.

The V gene is TRBV27, the J gene TRBJ2-2; D is possibly TRBD1 or TRBD2 (5 bases each). Per germline, CDR1 MNHEY and CDR2 SMNVEV (reference sequence). The CDR3 has 14 amino acids. Trimming took off 3 bases at V and 6 bases at J, with 11 bases between the two ends. CDR3 nucleotides: TGTGCCAGCAGTTTCCAGGGAGTACCCGGGGAGCTGTTTTTT. It yields the protein CASSFQGVPGELFF.

The chain carries TRBV28 and TRBJ2-7; D unresolved. Germline CDR1 and CDR2: MDHEN and SYDVKM. The CDR3 spans 13 residues. The V end lost 1 base, the J end lost 7 bases, and 11 bases lay between the germline ends. The CDR3 nucleotides are TGTGCCAGCAGTTTATTTAGCCGCATTGAGCAGTACTTC. Translation: CASSLFSRIEQYF.

The chain employs TRBV4-1 and TRBJ2-7; either TRBD1 or TRBD2 may supply D (6 bases each). V was cut by 0 bases and J by 3 bases, with 18 bases left in between. The germline CDR1 and CDR2 sequences are MGHRA and YSYEKL. The CDR3 length is 17 residues. This CDR3 reads CASSQDRGQSMSYEQYF. CDR3 sequence (DNA): TGCGCCAGCAGCCAAGATCGGGGGCAATCTATGAGCTACGAGCAGTACTTC.

The chain uses TRBV19 and TRBJ1-5; TRBD1 aligns across 8 bases. The V gene's germline CDR1 is LNHDA and CDR2 SQIVND (reference sequence). Unmatched junction bases numbered 4, after V lost 7 bases and J lost 2 bases. The CDR3 consists of 14 residues. CDR3 coding DNA: TGTGCCAGTAAACCGGGACAGGGCAATCAGCCCCAGCATTTT. It translates to CASKPGQGNQPQHF.

The chain uses TRBV19 and TRBJ2-3; TRBD2 agrees at 8 bases. The germline V gene has CDR1 LNHDA and CDR2 SQIVND (reference sequence). The CDR3 covers 14 residues. The junction had 2 bases not matched to a gene; V was cut back by 3 bases and J by 3 bases. CDR3 protein: CASSMSGRTDTQYF. In DNA form, the CDR3 reads TGTGCCAGTAGTATGAGCGGGAGAACAGATACGCAGTATTTT.

The chain joins TRBV27 to TRBJ2-4; 10 bases agree with TRBD2. V shed 6 bases, J shed 7 bases, and the junction held 12 bases outside the gene matches. Per germline, CDR1 MNHEY and CDR2 SMNVEV (reference sequence). This CDR3 has 16 amino acids. CDR3 loop: CASSSRPAGGRNIQYF. CDR3 DNA: TGTGCCAGCAGCTCCCGACCAGCGGGAGGGCGGAACATTCAGTACTTC.

The chain's CDR3 is CASSLDPGMGGEQYF. CDR3 DNA sequence: TGCGCCAGCAGCCTGGATCCAGGGATGGGTGGCGAGCAGTACTTC. The chain has TRBV5-1 and TRBJ2-5, with TRBD1 as a possible D gene (5 bases). The end of the DNA aligns better with TRBJ2-7, so the J call may be wrong. The germline gives CDR1 SGHRS, CDR2 YFSETQ. This CDR3 comprises 15 residues.

Comments on this clonotype: A much larger clone lies one base from this, so it may be a read error. The genes are TRBV3-1 and TRBJ2-5; D uncertain. This CDR3 has 16 amino acids. V lost 3 bases and J lost 11, with 25 bases in between. Germline V lookup: CDR1 LGHDT, CDR2 YNNKEL (reference sequence). The CDR3 coding sequence is TGTGCCAGCAGCCAGACTCCATTACGACGCGGCTACGGGCAGTACTTC. Its protein product is CASSQTPLRRGYGQYF.

This clonotype was found a few times. This CDR3 is CSARIGRGGWTDTQYF. The CDR3 nucleotides are TGCAGTGCTAGAATAGGGCGGGGGGGCTGGACAGATACGCAGTATTTT. The V call is TRBV20-1, the J call TRBJ2-3, with TRBD2 identical over 9 bases. The J segment lost 3 bases and the V segment lost 2 bases, leaving 9 bases of the junction unmatched. Germline CDR1 is DFQATT and CDR2 is SNEGSKA (reference sequence). CDR3 length: 16 amino acids.

The rearrangement links TRBV7-2 to TRBJ2-1; perhaps TRBD2 as D (6 bases). Looked up from germline, CDR1 is SGHTA and CDR2 is FQGNSA. Trimming took off 2 bases at V and 8 bases at J, with 16 bases between the two ends. This CDR3 region has 15 residues. In nucleotides, the CDR3 is TGTGCCAGCAGCTTACAGCGGGTCCGCCACGATGAGCAGTTCTTC. Encoded protein: CASSLQRVRHDEQFF.

The chain uses TRBV7-2 and TRBJ1-1; possibly TRBD1 for D (6 bases). Trimming took off 2 bases at V and 2 bases at J, with 12 bases between the two ends. From germline, CDR1 is SGHTA and CDR2 FQGNSA. The CDR3 has 15 residues. The CDR3 DNA follows: TGTGCCAGCAGCTTACAAGACAGGTTAAACACTGAAGCTTTCTTT. As protein: CASSLQDRLNTEAFF.

The sample holds a few counts of this clonotype. The chain uses TRBV5-1 and TRBJ2-2; no firm D call. Germline CDR1 reads SGHRS; CDR2 reads YFSETQ. V was trimmed by 0 bases and J by 7 bases, leaving 7 bases between them. The CDR3 is 13 residues long. For the CDR3, the DNA is TGCGCCAGCAGCTTGGCCGTCGACGGGGAGCTGTTTTTT. Translation gives CASSLAVDGELFF.

The chain has TRBV29-1 and TRBJ2-3; 8 nucleotides agree with TRBD1. Germline V lookup: CDR1 SQVTM, CDR2 ANQGSEA. The CDR3 is made up of 13 amino acids. The J segment lost 2 bases and the V segment lost 4 bases, leaving 2 bases of the junction unmatched. The CDR3 region is CSVVTGATDTQYF. CDR3 DNA: TGCAGCGTTGTGACAGGGGCCACAGATACGCAGTATTTT.

The chain employs TRBV10-3 and TRBJ2-2; 8 nucleotides agree with TRBD2. The length of the CDR3 is 16 residues. Unmatched junction bases numbered 13, after V lost 6 bases and J lost 7 bases. Germline V gene data show CDR1 as ENHRY and CDR2 as SYGVKD. DNA for the CDR3: TGTGCCATCAGGCCCGGGGATAGCGGGATTCACGGGGAGCTGTTTTTT. Its protein is CAIRPGDSGIHGELFF.

In regard to this clonotype: One junction end disagrees with the germline gene, perhaps due to a read error. The V and J genes are TRBV10-3 and TRBJ1-2; no firm D call. CDR3 length equals 14 residues. CDR1 is ENHRY and CDR2 is SYGVKD in the germline V gene. The DNA of the CDR3 is TGTGCCATCCTCCTTGACCAGGCGCCCTATGGCTACATCTTC. It is translated as CAILLDQAPYGYIF.

The V call is TRBV7-8, the J call TRBJ1-5; TRBD1 agrees at 9 bases. Germline CDR1 is SGHVS and CDR2 is FQNEAQ. The CDR3 extends over 16 amino acids. J gave up 2 bases and V 3 bases, and 5 bases lay outside the gene matches. Here the CDR3 DNA reads TGTGCCAGCAGCTTTACAGGGGGCGAGGGCAATCAGCCCCAGCATTTT. It encodes CASSFTGGEGNQPQHF.

A few counts support this clonotype. The CDR3 spells CSVESGFPFVEQYF. The CDR3 coding sequence is TGCAGCGTTGAAAGCGGCTTCCCTTTCGTCGAGCAGTACTTC. The chain employs TRBV29-1 and TRBJ2-7; TRBD2 is a possible D gene (5 bases). Trimming shortened V by 2 bases and J by 6 bases, and 17 bases separated the two germline ends. From germline, CDR1 is SQVTM and CDR2 ANQGSEA. This CDR3 spans 14 amino acids.

The genes are TRBV20-1 and TRBJ1-5; D is ambiguous. The CDR3 is 14 amino acids. From germline, CDR1 is DFQATT and CDR2 SNEGSKA (reference sequence). V was shortened by 3 bases and J by 2 bases, with 11 bases between the two germline ends. Here the CDR3 reads CSASLPQGNQPQHF. The CDR3 DNA sequence: TGCAGTGCTAGTCTTCCCCAGGGCAATCAGCCCCAGCATTTT.

The chain uses TRBV11-2 and TRBJ2-3; 8 bases align to TRBD2. J was trimmed by 10 bases and V by 5 bases; bases with no gene match: 11. The CDR3 length is 14 residues. Germline-derived CDR1 and CDR2 are SGHAT and FQNNGV. Written as DNA, the CDR3 is TGTGCCAGCAGCGGATTTAAGCGGGAGCTTCCGCAGTATTTT. Its protein product is CASSGFKRELPQYF. Combining the CDR3 with reference TRBV11-2 and TRBJ2-3 gives the whole variable domain EAGVAQSPRYKIIEKRQSVAFWCNPISGHATLYWYQQILGQGPKLLIQFQNNGVVDDSQLPKDRFSAERLKGVDSTLKIQPAKLEDSAVYLCASSGFKRELPQYFGPGTRLTVL.